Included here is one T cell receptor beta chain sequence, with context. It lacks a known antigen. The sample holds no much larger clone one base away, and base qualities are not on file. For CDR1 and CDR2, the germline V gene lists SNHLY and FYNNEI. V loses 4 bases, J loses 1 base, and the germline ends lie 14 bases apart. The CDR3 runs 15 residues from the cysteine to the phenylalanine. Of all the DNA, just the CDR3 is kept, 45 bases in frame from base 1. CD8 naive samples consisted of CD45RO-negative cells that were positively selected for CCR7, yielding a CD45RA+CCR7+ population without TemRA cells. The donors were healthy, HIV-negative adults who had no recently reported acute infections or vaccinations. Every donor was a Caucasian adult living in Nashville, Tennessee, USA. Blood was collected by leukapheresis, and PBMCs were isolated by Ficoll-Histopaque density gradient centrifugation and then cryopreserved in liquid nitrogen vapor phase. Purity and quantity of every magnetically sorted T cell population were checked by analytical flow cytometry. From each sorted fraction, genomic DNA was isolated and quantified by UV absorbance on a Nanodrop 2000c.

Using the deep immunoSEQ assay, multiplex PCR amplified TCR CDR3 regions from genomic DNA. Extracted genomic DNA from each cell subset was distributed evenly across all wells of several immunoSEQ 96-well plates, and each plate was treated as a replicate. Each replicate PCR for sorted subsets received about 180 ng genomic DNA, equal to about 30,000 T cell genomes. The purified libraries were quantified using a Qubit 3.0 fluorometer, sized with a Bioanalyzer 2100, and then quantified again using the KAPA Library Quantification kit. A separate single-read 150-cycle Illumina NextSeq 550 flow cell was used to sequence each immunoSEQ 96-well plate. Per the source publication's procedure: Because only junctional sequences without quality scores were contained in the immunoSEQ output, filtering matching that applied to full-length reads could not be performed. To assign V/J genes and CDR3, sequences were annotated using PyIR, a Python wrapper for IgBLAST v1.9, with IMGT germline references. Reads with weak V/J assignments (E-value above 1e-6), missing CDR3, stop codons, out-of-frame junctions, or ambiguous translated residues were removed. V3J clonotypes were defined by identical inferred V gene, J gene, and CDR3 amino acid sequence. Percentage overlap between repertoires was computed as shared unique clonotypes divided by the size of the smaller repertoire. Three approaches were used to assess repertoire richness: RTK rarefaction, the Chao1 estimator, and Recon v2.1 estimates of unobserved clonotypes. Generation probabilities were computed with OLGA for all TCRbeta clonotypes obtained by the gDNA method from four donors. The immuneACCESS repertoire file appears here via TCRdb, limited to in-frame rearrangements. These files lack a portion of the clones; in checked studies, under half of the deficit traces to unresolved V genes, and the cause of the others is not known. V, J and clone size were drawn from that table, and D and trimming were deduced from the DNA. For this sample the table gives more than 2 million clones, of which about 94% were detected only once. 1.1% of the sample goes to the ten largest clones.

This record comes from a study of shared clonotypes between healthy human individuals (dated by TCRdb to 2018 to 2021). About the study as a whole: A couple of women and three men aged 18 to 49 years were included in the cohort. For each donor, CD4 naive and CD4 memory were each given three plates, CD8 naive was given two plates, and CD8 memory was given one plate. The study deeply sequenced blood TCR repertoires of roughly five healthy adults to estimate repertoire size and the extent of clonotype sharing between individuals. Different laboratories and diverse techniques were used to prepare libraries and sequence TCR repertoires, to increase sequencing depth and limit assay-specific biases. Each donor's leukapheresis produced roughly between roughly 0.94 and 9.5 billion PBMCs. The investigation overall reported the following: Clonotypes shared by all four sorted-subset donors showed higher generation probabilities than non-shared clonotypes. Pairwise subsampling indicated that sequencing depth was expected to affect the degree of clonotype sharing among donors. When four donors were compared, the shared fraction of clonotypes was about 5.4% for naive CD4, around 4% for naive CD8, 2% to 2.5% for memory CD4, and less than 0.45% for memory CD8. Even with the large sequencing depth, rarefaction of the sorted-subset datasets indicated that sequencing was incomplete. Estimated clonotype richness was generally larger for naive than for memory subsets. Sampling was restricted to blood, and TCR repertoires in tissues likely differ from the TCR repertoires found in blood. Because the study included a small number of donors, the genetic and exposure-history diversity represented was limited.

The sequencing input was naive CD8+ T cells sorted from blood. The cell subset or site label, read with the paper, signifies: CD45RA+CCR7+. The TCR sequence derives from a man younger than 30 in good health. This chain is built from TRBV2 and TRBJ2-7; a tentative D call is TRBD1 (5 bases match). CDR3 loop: CASSGDSYWSYEQYF. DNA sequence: TGTGCCAGCAGTGGCGACAGTTATTGGTCCTACGAGCAGTACTTC. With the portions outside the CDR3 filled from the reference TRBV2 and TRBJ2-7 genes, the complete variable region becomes EPEVTQTPSHQVTQMGQEVILRCVPISNHLYFYWYRQILGQKVEFLVSFYNNEISEKSEIFDDQFSVERPDGSNFTLKIRSTKLEDSAMYFCASSGDSYWSYEQYFGPGTRLTVT.